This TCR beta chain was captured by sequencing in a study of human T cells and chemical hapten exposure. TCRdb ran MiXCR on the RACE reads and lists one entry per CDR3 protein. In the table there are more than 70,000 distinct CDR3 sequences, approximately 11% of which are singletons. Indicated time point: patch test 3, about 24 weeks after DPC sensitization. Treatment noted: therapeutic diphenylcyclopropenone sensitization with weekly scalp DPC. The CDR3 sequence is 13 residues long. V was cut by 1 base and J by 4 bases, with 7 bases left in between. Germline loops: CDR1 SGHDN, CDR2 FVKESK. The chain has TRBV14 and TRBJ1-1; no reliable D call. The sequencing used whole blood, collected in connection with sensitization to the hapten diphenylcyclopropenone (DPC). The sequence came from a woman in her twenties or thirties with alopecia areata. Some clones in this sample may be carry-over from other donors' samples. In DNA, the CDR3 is TGTGCCAGCAGCCAAGTTTTGGGCACTGAAGCTTTCTTT. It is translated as CASSQVLGTEAFF.